The 28 T cell receptor beta chains presented below share a single source sample, sequenced in a study of cytomegalovirus exposure and HLA in healthy donors. The PCR was carried out with 60 Vbeta primers and 13 Jbeta primers. Sequencing used immunoSEQ multiplex PCR; TCRdb keeps in-frame clones, though not all of them. The profile shows 86,000 or so clones, roughly 80% of them singletons. Material: PBMCs. These receptors were obtained from a woman aged 40 to 50 in good health and CMV-seropositive.

As to this clone: The sample has other DNA sequences that encode this CDR3 too. The rearrangement joins TRBV5-6 to TRBJ2-5; D is perhaps TRBD2 (7 bases). The CDR3 is 15 residues long. In germline, CDR1 is SGHDT, CDR2 YYEEEE. The ends were cut back, 1 base at V and 1 base at J, with 11 bases in the middle. CDR3 bases: TGTGCCAGCAGCTTGAGGGGGGGGACCCAAGAGACCCAGTACTTC. Amino acids: CASSLRGGTQETQYF.

The gene calls are TRBV5-1 and TRBJ2-2; D perhaps matches TRBD1 (5 bases). The CDR3 extends over 16 amino acids. Trimming left V 2 bases short and J 3 bases short, with 14 bases between. Germline V lookup: CDR1 SGHRS, CDR2 YFSETQ. The CDR3 spells CASSFGPQGDTGELFF. The DNA for the CDR3 is TGCGCCAGCAGCTTCGGCCCTCAAGGGGACACCGGGGAGCTGTTTTTT. Using reference TRBV5-1 and TRBJ2-2 for the parts outside the CDR3, the full variable domain is KAGVTQTPRYLIKTRGQQVTLSCSPISGHRSVSWYQQTPGQGLQFLFEYFSETQRNKGNFPGRFSGRQFSNSRSEMNVSTLELGDSALYLCASSFGPQGDTGELFFGEGSRLTVL.

The chain has TRBV19 and TRBJ1-1, with TRBD1 as a possible D gene (5 bases). The V and J ends lost 9 bases and 4 bases respectively, with 21 bases between them. The length of the CDR3 is 15 residues. The germline gives CDR1 LNHDA, CDR2 SQIVND (reference sequence). For the CDR3, the DNA is TGTGCCAGGATAACGTCCCAGGGCATGGGCACTGAAGCTTTCTTT. Translated, it gives CARITSQGMGTEAFF.

This clone has only a few counts. The chain is built from TRBV6-1 and TRBJ2-5; D ambiguous. Gene TRBJ2-7 matches the end of the DNA better, so the J call may be wrong. CDR3 length: 13 amino acids. Germline CDR1 is MNHNS and CDR2 is SASEGT. CDR3 nucleotides: TGTGCCAGCCTGACAAGCAGCTCCTACGAGCAGTACTTC. It is translated as CASLTSSSYEQYF.

The CDR3 DNA follows: TGTGCCACCAGCAGAGATTTGTGGACAGGTGATGGCGAGCAGTACTTC. Encoded protein: CATSRDLWTGDGEQYF. The rearrangement joins TRBV15 to TRBJ2-7; 7 nucleotides match TRBD1. The V and J ends lost 0 bases and 6 bases, in that order; junction bases with no gene match: 11. The CDR3 runs to 16 residues. CDR1 and CDR2 from the germline V gene are LNHNV and YYDKDF (reference sequence).

In this sample, this clone turned up once. J is TRBJ2-7 and V is TRBV27, with 9 positions matching TRBD2. The CDR3 is 15 amino acids. Germline lookup yields CDR1 MNHEY and CDR2 SMNVEV (reference sequence). In DNA form, the CDR3 reads TGTGCAAGCGCGGGACTAGCTTTGAGCTCCTACGAGCAGTACTTC. Residues: CASAGLALSSYEQYF.

The chain links TRBV20-1 to TRBJ1-2; D possibly corresponds to TRBD1 (5 bases). Trimming cost V 6 bases and J 13 bases, with 15 bases left between them. CDR1 is DFQATT and CDR2 is SNEGSKA in the germline V gene (reference sequence). This CDR3 spans 10 amino acids. This CDR3 reads CSATIRVPTF. In DNA form, the CDR3 reads TGCAGTGCAACCATCAGGGTCCCCACCTTC.

V and J are TRBV6-5 and TRBJ2-1; tentative D call: TRBD1 (5 bases). The V gene lost 0 bases and the J gene lost 15 bases, with 12 bases spanning the gap. The germline gives CDR1 MNHEY, CDR2 SVGAGI. This CDR3 region has 12 residues. The CDR3 DNA sequence: TGTGCCAGCAGTTACTCTCAGGGCCCTCCGTTCTTC. It encodes CASSYSQGPPFF.

The rearrangement links TRBV7-6 to TRBJ2-1, with TRBD2 matching over 11 bases. The CDR3 is 15 amino acids. The V and J ends lost 1 base and 8 bases, in that order; junction bases with no gene match: 4. Looked up from germline, CDR1 is SGHVS and CDR2 is FNYEAQ. In nucleotides, the CDR3 is TGTGCCAGCAGCTTAGATAGCGGGAGGGCCTATGAGCAGTTCTTC. Amino acid sequence: CASSLDSGRAYEQFF.

V usage is TRBV7-8 and J usage is TRBJ2-2; unclear D gene. Trimming removed 5 bases at V and 2 bases at J, with 12 bases between. The CDR3 runs 15 residues. The germline CDR1 and CDR2 sequences are SGHVS and FQNEAQ. The DNA of the CDR3 is TGTGCCAGCAGCCCCTCGGTCGCAAACACCGGGGAGCTGTTTTTT. Its translation: CASSPSVANTGELFF.

This chain links TRBV5-1 with TRBJ2-1, with 9 bases identical to TRBD1. The germline V gene has CDR1 SGHRS and CDR2 YFSETQ. Losses at the gene ends were 1 base for V and 6 bases for J; bases not matched to a gene: 8. The CDR3 spans 16 residues. CDR3 sequence: CASSLFGDRDGNEQFF. The CDR3 bases are TGCGCCAGCAGCTTGTTTGGGGACAGGGATGGCAATGAGCAGTTCTTC.

The CDR3 loop reads CASSLPTGEAFF. The CDR3 DNA sequence: TGTGCCAGCAGTCTACCTACAGGAGAAGCTTTCTTT. This rearrangement joins TRBV7-2 to TRBJ1-1; TRBD1 might be the D (5 bases). The length of the CDR3 is 12 residues. V lost 6 bases, J lost 8 bases, and 13 bases lay in between. Germline loops: CDR1 SGHTA, CDR2 FQGNSA.

The chain carries TRBV4-1 and TRBJ1-2; TRBD1 might be the D (5 bases). The CDR3 extends over 17 amino acids. Germline V gives CDR1 MGHRA, CDR2 YSYEKL. Trimming pared 0 bases from V and 6 bases from J, leaving 20 bases between. The CDR3 region is CASSQDVPGLISNGYTF. In nucleotides, the CDR3 is TGCGCCAGCAGCCAAGATGTACCAGGGTTGATTTCTAATGGCTACACCTTC.

This chain links TRBV30 with TRBJ1-5; no firm D call. Looked up from germline, CDR1 is GTSNPN and CDR2 is SVGIG (reference sequence). The CDR3 covers 12 residues. Trimming removed 2 bases at V and 7 bases at J, with 9 bases between. This CDR3 reads CAWSRAGQPQHF. The DNA of the CDR3 is TGTGCCTGGAGTCGGGCGGGGCAGCCCCAGCATTTT.

The chain uses TRBV23-1 and TRBJ2-7; a weak D match, TRBD1 (5 bases). TRBV23-1 is known as an ORF, though its function is uncertain. The CDR3 extends over 17 amino acids. V was trimmed by 0 bases and J by 4 bases, leaving 19 bases between them. CDR3 nucleotides: TGCGCCAGCAGTCAATCGTTCTGGACACACCTCTTTTACGAGCAGTACTTC. Its protein product is CASSQSFWTHLFYEQYF.

The V call is TRBV28, the J call TRBJ2-6; the D gene is possibly TRBD1 (6 bases). This CDR3 is built from 16 residues. Germline V lookup: CDR1 MDHEN, CDR2 SYDVKM. V lost 6 bases and J lost 0, with 12 bases in between. The CDR3 loop reads CASRMTGSSGANVLTF. CDR3 DNA sequence: TGTGCCAGCAGAATGACAGGAAGCTCTGGGGCCAACGTCCTGACTTTC.

CDR3: CASSSGQGLGNTEAFF. In DNA, the CDR3 is TGTGCCAGCAGCTCAGGACAGGGCCTAGGGAACACTGAAGCTTTCTTT. This chain connects TRBV13 to TRBJ1-1; 8 bases line up with TRBD1. The CDR3 extends over 16 amino acids. V shed 4 bases, J shed 1 base, and the junction held 8 bases outside the gene matches. CDR1 and CDR2 (germline): PRHDT, FYEKMQ (reference sequence). The whole variable domain, remainder taken from reference TRBV13 and TRBJ1-1, is AAGVIQSPRHLIKEKRETATLKCYPIPRHDTVYWYQQGPGQDPQFLISFYEKMQSDKGSIPDRFSAQQFSDYHSELNMSSLELGDSALYFCASSSGQGLGNTEAFFGQGTRLTVV.

The rearrangement joins TRBV7-3 to TRBJ2-3; D is perhaps TRBD1 (5 bases). The CDR3 is 15 amino acids. Germline CDR1 SGHTA, CDR2 FQGTGA. V was trimmed by 5 bases and J by 2 bases, leaving 14 bases between them. CDR3 sequence reads: CASSLGVIHTDTQYF. For the CDR3, the DNA is TGTGCCAGCAGCCTAGGGGTCATACACACAGATACGCAGTATTTT.

This clone was seen a handful of times. The J gene is TRBJ1-4, the V gene TRBV29-1, with D possibly matching TRBD1 (5 bases). Germline V gene lookup returns CDR1 SQVTM and CDR2 ANQGSEA. The CDR3 spans 13 residues. V lost 6 bases to trimming and J lost 4 bases, with 12 bases between them. The CDR3 bases are TGCAGCGTCCTGGGGAGGGGTAATGAAAAACTGTTTTTT. Translated: CSVLGRGNEKLFF.

This chain links TRBV7-6 with TRBJ2-1; D uncertain. This CDR3 region has 11 residues. The germline CDR1 and CDR2 sequences are SGHVS and FNYEAQ. V was trimmed by 1 base and J by 15 bases, leaving 10 bases between them. The CDR3 coding sequence is TGTGCCAGCAGCTTAGGAGAGAATTGGTTCTTC. Encoded protein: CASSLGENWFF.

The rearrangement joins TRBV7-8 to TRBJ2-5; 12 positions match TRBD2. Unmatched junction bases numbered 4, after V lost 7 bases and J lost 4 bases. Per the germline V gene, CDR1 is SGHVS and CDR2 is FQNEAQ. This CDR3 contains 14 residues. Here the CDR3 DNA reads TGTGCCAGCACCTCGGGACTAGCGGGAGAGACCCAGTACTTC. Translation gives CASTSGLAGETQYF.

This clone came up a few times. The genes are TRBV6-5 and TRBJ1-5; 7 bases line up with TRBD1. Germline V lookup: CDR1 MNHEY, CDR2 SVGAGI. The CDR3 extends over 15 amino acids. V lost 6 bases, J lost 0 bases, and 5 bases stayed unmatched. The CDR3 sequence is CASSPDRDSNQPQHF. CDR3 sequence (DNA): TGTGCCAGCAGCCCCGACAGGGATAGCAATCAGCCCCAGCATTTT.

This chain links TRBV30 with TRBJ1-1; D unclear. Trimming left V 4 bases short and J 2 bases short, with 5 bases between. The CDR3 is 11 residues long. Germline-derived CDR1 and CDR2 are GTSNPN and SVGIG (reference sequence). The DNA of the CDR3 is TGTGCCTGGAACATCAACACTGAAGCTTTCTTT. Protein product: CAWNINTEAFF.

About this clone itself: The germline gene is not matched at one end of the junction; a read error may be the cause. This sequence joins TRBV27 and TRBJ1-2; D might be TRBD1 (5 bases). Germline assignment: CDR1 MNHEY and CDR2 SMNVEV (reference sequence). The CDR3 is 13 amino acids. CDR3 nucleotide sequence: TGTGCCAGCAGTTTATCGGTTCCAGACAGAACCTTCTTC. Protein product: CASSLSVPDRTFF.

The chain uses TRBV11-3 and TRBJ2-3; possibly TRBD1 for D (5 bases). Germline CDR1 and CDR2: SGHNT and YENEEA. CDR3 length: 15 amino acids. The V end lost 1 base, the J end lost 5 bases, and 13 bases lay between the germline ends. The CDR3 is CASSLGGFKGDTQYF. CDR3 bases: TGTGCCAGCAGCTTAGGGGGCTTCAAAGGAGATACGCAGTATTTT.

This clone was counted once. The chain is built from TRBV29-1 and TRBJ1-5, with D tentatively TRBD1 (6 bases). Germline values: CDR1 SQVTM, CDR2 ANQGSEA. Trimming removed 3 bases at V and 3 bases at J, with 12 bases between. The length of the CDR3 is 14 residues. CDR3 in DNA: TGCAGCGTTGATTCGGGGGGCCCCAATCAGCCCCAGCATTTT. Protein: CSVDSGGPNQPQHF.

This chain joins TRBV5-6 and TRBJ2-7, with TRBD2 matching 7 bases. The V gene's germline CDR1 is SGHDT and CDR2 YYEEEE. Trimming took 1 base from V and 1 from J; bases not matched to a gene: 11. This CDR3 is 17 amino acids long. The CDR3 loop reads CASSLRGRGRLSYEQYF. The CDR3 nucleotides are TGTGCCAGCAGCTTGCGAGGGAGGGGACGACTGTCCTACGAGCAGTACTTC.

Points on this clone: Lacking the conserved final phenylalanine or tryptophan, this CDR3 likely reflects a read error. The chain carries TRBV9 and TRBJ1-5; 7 bases agree with TRBD1. Trimming removed 4 bases from V and 3 bases from J; junction bases left unmatched: 7. CDR3 size: 15 residues. Germline CDR1 and CDR2: SGDLS and YYNGEE. DNA of the CDR3: TGTGCCAGCAGCTCCGGACAGGCCTCCAATCAGCCCCAGCATGTT. This encodes CASSSGQASNQPQHV.